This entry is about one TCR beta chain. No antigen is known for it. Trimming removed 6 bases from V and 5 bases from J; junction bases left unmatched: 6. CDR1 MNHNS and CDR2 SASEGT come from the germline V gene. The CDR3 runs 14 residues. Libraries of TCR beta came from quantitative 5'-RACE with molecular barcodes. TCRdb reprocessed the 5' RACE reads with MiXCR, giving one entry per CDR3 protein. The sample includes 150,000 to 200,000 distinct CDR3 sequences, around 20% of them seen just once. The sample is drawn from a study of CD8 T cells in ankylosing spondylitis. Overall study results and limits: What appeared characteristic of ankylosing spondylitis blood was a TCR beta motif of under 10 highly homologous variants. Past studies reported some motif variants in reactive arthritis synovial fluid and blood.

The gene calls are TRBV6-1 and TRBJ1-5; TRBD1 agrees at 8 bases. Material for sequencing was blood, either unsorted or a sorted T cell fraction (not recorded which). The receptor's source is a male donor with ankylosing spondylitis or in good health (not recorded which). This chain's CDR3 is CASSRQGSHQPQHF. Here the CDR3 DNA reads TGTGCCAGCAGCCGACAGGGGAGTCATCAGCCCCAGCATTTT.